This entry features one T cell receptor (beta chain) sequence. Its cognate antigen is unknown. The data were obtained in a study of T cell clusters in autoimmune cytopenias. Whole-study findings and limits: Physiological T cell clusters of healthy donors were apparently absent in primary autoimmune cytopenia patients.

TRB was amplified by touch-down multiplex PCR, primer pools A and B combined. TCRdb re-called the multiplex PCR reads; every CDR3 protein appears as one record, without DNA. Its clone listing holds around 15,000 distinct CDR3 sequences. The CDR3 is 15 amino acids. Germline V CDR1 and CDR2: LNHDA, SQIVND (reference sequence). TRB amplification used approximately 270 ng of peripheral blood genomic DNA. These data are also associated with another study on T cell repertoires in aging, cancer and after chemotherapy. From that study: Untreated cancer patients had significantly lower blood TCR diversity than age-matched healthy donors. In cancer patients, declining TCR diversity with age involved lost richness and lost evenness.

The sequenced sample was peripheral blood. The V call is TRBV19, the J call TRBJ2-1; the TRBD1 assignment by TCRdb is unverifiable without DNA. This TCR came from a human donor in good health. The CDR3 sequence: CASSIGGAPYNEQFF.